These 15 T cell receptor beta chains were all obtained from the same sample, sequenced in a study of OX40 agonist ivuxolimab in advanced cancers. Sequenced by immunoSEQ multiplex PCR; TCRdb stores in-frame clones only, minus some. The data contain roughly 45,000 clones, 70% to 90% of them seen just once; the ten biggest clones take up under 2.5%. The source material was CD4+ or CD8+ T cells sorted from blood, sampled in a trial of the OX40 agonist ivuxolimab. Every receptor here comes from an adult with an advanced solid tumor such as melanoma, head and neck, liver or kidney cancer.

This chain connects TRBV6-5 to TRBJ2-7; D is possibly TRBD2 (5 bases). The germline CDR1 and CDR2 sequences are MNHEY and SVGAGI. This CDR3 comprises 12 residues. V was shortened by 5 bases and J by 2 bases, with 7 bases between the two germline ends. As DNA, the CDR3 is TGTGCCAGCAGTAACGGGGCCTACGAGCAGTACTTC. Its protein is CASSNGAYEQYF.

Remarks on this clone: Here the CDR3 omits its conserved ending phenylalanine or tryptophan, so a read error is the likely source. J is TRBJ1-2 and V is TRBV19, with 9 bases fitting TRBD1. Germline values: CDR1 LNHDA, CDR2 SQIVND (reference sequence). The CDR3 sequence is 15 residues long. J gave up 8 bases and V 5 bases, and 12 bases lay outside the gene matches. CDR3 region: CASSLRDRALRGYTL. CDR3 in DNA: TGTGCCAGTAGTCTCCGGGACAGGGCTCTGAGAGGCTACACCCTC.

J is TRBJ1-2 and V is TRBV7-9; D perhaps matches TRBD1 (6 bases). There are 16 residues in the CDR3. V was clipped by 7 bases and J by 0 bases, with 18 bases between them. Germline CDR1 and CDR2: SEHNR and FQNEAQ (reference sequence). This CDR3 reads CASILSDWGPNYGYTF. The CDR3 DNA sequence: TGTGCCAGCATTCTCTCCGACTGGGGGCCTAACTATGGCTACACCTTC.

This clone showed up just once. This chain connects TRBV19 to TRBJ2-3; D gene unclear. The CDR3 length is 13 residues. V lost 3 bases, J lost 4 bases, and 8 bases lay in between. Germline V gene data show CDR1 as LNHDA and CDR2 as SQIVND (reference sequence). DNA of the CDR3: TGTGCCAGTAGTATGCTTGGCGCAGATACGCAGTATTTT. Its translation is CASSMLGADTQYF.

The J gene is TRBJ2-7, the V gene TRBV18; D tentatively fits TRBD1 or TRBD2 (5 bases each). CDR1 KGHSH and CDR2 LQKENI come from the germline V gene. Trimming left V 8 bases short and J 6 bases short, with 20 bases between. CDR3 length: 14 residues. In DNA form, the CDR3 reads TGTGCCAGCGGCCAGGGTGGTGGGGACCCCGAGCAGTACTTC. It encodes CASGQGGGDPEQYF. Variable domain in full (rest from reference TRBV18 and TRBJ2-7): NAGVMQNPRHLVRRRGQEARLRCSPMKGHSHVYWYRQLPEEGLKFMVYLQKENIIDESGMPKERFSAEFPKEGPSILRIQQVVRGDSAAYFCASGQGGGDPEQYFGPGTRLTVT.

This rearrangement joins TRBV5-4 to TRBJ2-3, with D perhaps matching TRBD1 or TRBD2 (6 bases each). CDR3 length equals 16 residues. The germline gives CDR1 SGHNT, CDR2 YYREEE (reference sequence). Deletions cut 5 bases from V and 4 bases from J, with 20 bases between. This CDR3 reads CASRGGSLAGADTQYF. CDR3 nucleotide sequence: TGTGCCAGCAGAGGGGGGTCACTAGCTGGCGCAGATACGCAGTATTTT.

This chain joins TRBV27 and TRBJ1-5; D remains ambiguous. CDR1 MNHEY and CDR2 SMNVEV come from the germline V gene (reference sequence). The CDR3 consists of 13 residues. V was pared by 3 bases and J by 1 base, with 4 bases between. The CDR3 sequence is CASSFRSNQPQHF. For the CDR3, the DNA is TGTGCCAGCAGTTTTAGGAGCAATCAGCCCCAGCATTTT.

The rearrangement links TRBV7-9 to TRBJ1-2, with D uncertain. Germline lookup yields CDR1 SEHNR and CDR2 FQNEAQ (reference sequence). V was clipped by 6 bases and J by 4 bases, with 15 bases between them. The CDR3 loop spans 14 amino acids. This chain's CDR3 is CASSPSGASYGYTF. The CDR3 DNA reads TGTGCCAGCAGTCCTAGTGGAGCTTCCTATGGCTACACCTTC.

The chain employs TRBV5-1 and TRBJ2-7; TRBD1 is a possible D gene (6 bases). V was trimmed by 4 bases and J by 5 bases, leaving 13 bases between them. There are 13 residues in the CDR3. Germline V lookup: CDR1 SGHRS, CDR2 YFSETQ. Here the CDR3 DNA reads TGCGCCAGCAGCATCGGACAGAACAACGAGCAGTACTTC. The encoded protein is CASSIGQNNEQYF. Combining the CDR3 with reference TRBV5-1 and TRBJ2-7 gives the whole variable domain KAGVTQTPRYLIKTRGQQVTLSCSPISGHRSVSWYQQTPGQGLQFLFEYFSETQRNKGNFPGRFSGRQFSNSRSEMNVSTLELGDSALYLCASSIGQNNEQYFGPGTRLTVT.

The V call is TRBV7-6, the J call TRBJ2-5; possibly TRBD2 for D (7 bases). The V gene's germline CDR1 is SGHVS and CDR2 FNYEAQ. This CDR3 comprises 14 residues. V shed 2 bases and J shed 7 bases, with 14 bases lying between them. The CDR3 DNA is TGTGCCAGCAGCTTACTGGGGGGGCCGGGGACCCAGTACTTC. This translates into CASSLLGGPGTQYF.

In its sample, this clone was seen once. The chain recombines TRBV18 with TRBJ2-7, with D perhaps TRBD2 (6 bases). Trimming removed 2 bases at V and 5 bases at J, with 13 bases between. The CDR3 sequence is 14 residues long. Germline lookup yields CDR1 KGHSH and CDR2 LQKENI. This CDR3 reads CASSPTPTSNEQYF. CDR3 bases: TGTGCCAGCTCACCAACCCCGACTAGTAACGAGCAGTACTTC.

The chain combines TRBV4-2 with TRBJ1-2, with 9 bases lining up with TRBD1. CDR3 length: 18 amino acids. Trimming took 1 base from V and 3 from J; bases not matched to a gene: 12. Looked up from germline, CDR1 is LGHNA and CDR2 is YNFKEQ. The chain's CDR3 is CASSQGPGQGSKYYGYTF. The CDR3 nucleotides are TGTGCCAGCAGCCAAGGACCGGGACAGGGTTCAAAATACTATGGCTACACCTTC.

The V gene is TRBV11-2, the J gene TRBJ2-5; 9 bases line up with TRBD2. Trimming took 1 base from V and 5 from J; bases not matched to a gene: 2. CDR3 length equals 14 residues. Per the germline V gene, CDR1 is SGHAT and CDR2 is FQNNGV. The CDR3 DNA sequence: TGTGCCAGCAGCTTAGGAACTAGCGGGGAGACCCAGTACTTC. Encoded protein: CASSLGTSGETQYF.

J is TRBJ1-3 and V is TRBV2; no definite D call. The CDR3 length is 13 residues. Looked up from germline, CDR1 is SNHLY and CDR2 is FYNNEI. Trimming pared 6 bases from V and 4 bases from J, leaving 10 bases between. The chain's CDR3 is CASSRTGGNTIYF. CDR3 in DNA: TGTGCCAGCAGCCGGACGGGGGGAAACACCATATATTTT.

This clone has only one observation. The V and J genes are TRBV18 and TRBJ2-4; maybe TRBD2 (7 bases). The V end was cut by 3 bases, the J end by 2 bases, with 11 bases between. Germline loops: CDR1 KGHSH, CDR2 LQKENI. This CDR3 region has 15 residues. The CDR3 sequence: CASSPGGGTKNIQYF. The CDR3 DNA is TGTGCCAGCTCACCGGGAGGGGGAACCAAAAACATTCAGTACTTC.